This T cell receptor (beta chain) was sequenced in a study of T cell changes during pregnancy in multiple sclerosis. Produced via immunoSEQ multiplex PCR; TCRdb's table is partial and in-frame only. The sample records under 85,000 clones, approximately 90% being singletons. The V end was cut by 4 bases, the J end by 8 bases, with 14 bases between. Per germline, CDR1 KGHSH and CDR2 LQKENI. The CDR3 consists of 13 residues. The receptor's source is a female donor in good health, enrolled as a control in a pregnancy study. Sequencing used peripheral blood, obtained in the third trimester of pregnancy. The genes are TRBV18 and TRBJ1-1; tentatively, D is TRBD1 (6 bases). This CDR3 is CASSQTRDIEAFF. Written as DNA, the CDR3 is TGTGCCAGCTCACAGACCCGGGACATAGAAGCTTTCTTT.